This section outlines one T cell receptor beta chain sequence together with its context. Study processing details: Estimated nucleated cell counts came from reference gene primer amplification. Assay used: immunoSEQ multiplex PCR; TCRdb lists only in-frame clones, some missing. D and trimming come from the DNA, and the V and J calls and clone size come from that table. Of around 42,000 clones listed, 80% are singletons. These data belong to a study of blood T cell repertoires in COVID-19. Study in general: COVID-19 samples from acute and convalescent phases originated in the United States, Italy and Spain. Sources were T cells, B-cell-depleted T cells, or PBMCs; the material itself was cDNA or gDNA.

J lost 7 bases, V lost 4 bases, and 13 bases had no gene match. The length of the CDR3 is 16 residues. Germline V gene sequence: CDR1 SGDLS, CDR2 YYNGEE. The TCR was taken from an elderly man with active or convalescent COVID-19. The sequencing input was peripheral blood. The genes are TRBV9 and TRBJ2-5; TRBD2 matches 10 bases. CDR3 nucleotides: TGTGCCAGCAGCCCCCCTAGCGGGGGCCGCCGTTTGACCCAGTACTTC. Residues: CASSPPSGGRRLTQYF.